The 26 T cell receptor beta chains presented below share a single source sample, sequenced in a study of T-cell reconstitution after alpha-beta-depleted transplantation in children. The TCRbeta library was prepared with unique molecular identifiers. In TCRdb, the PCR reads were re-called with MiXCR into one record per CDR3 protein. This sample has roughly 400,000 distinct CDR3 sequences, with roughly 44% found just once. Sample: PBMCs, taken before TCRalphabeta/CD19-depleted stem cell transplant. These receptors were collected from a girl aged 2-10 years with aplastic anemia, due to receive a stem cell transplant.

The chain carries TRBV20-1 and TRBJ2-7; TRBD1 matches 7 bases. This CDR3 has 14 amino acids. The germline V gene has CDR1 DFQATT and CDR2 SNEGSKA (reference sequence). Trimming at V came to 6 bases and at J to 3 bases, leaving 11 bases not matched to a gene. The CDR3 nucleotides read TGCAGTGCCAAACCGGGACAGCCAATCTACGAGCAGTACTTC. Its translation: CSAKPGQPIYEQYF.

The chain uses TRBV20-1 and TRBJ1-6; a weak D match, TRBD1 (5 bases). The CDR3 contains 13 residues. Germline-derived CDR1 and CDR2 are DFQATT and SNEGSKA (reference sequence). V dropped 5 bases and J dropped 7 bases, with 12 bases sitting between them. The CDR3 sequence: CSAEGTPNSPLHF. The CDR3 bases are TGCAGTGCTGAGGGGACGCCGAATTCACCCCTCCACTTT.

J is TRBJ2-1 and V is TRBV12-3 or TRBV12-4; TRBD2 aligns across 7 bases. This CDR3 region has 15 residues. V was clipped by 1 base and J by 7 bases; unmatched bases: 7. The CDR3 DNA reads TGTGCCAGCAGTTTAGGGCTAGCGGAATTTAATGAGCAGTTCTTC. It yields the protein CASSLGLAEFNEQFF.

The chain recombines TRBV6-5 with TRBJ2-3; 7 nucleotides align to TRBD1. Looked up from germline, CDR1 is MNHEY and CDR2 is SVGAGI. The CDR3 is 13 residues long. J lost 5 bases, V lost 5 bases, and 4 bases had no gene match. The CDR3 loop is CASSNRGVDTQYF. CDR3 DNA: TGTGCCAGCAGTAACAGGGGTGTAGATACGCAGTATTTT.

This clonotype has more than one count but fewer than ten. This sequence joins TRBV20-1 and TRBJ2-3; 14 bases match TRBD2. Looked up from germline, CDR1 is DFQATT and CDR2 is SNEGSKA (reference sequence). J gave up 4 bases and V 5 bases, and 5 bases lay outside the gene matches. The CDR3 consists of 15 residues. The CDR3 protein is CSARLAGGTPDTQYF. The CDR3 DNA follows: TGCAGTGCTCGACTAGCGGGAGGGACCCCAGATACGCAGTATTTT.

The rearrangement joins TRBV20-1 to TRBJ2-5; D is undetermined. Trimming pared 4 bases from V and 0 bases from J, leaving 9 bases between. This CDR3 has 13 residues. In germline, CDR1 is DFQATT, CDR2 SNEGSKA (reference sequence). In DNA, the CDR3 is TGCAGTGCTAAAGCAGAGTACCAAGAGACCCAGTACTTC. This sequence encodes CSAKAEYQETQYF.

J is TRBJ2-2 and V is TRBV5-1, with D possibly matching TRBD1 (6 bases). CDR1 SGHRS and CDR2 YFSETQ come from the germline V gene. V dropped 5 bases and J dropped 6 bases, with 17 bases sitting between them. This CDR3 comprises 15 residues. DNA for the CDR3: TGCGCCAGCAGTACGGGACAAGAGATCGCCGGGGAGCTGTTTTTT. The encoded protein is CASSTGQEIAGELFF.

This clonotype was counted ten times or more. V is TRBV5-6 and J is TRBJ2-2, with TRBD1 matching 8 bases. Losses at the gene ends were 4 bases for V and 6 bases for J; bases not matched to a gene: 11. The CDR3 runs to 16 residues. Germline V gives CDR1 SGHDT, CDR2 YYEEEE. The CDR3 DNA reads TGTGCCAGCAGCCCGGACAGGGAAGGGTTGGCCGGGGAGCTGTTTTTT. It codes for CASSPDREGLAGELFF.

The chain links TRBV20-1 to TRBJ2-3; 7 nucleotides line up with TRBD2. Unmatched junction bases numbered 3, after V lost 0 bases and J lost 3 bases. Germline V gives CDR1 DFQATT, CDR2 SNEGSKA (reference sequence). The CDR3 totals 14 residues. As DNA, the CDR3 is TGCAGTGCTAGAGACGGGAGGAGAACAGATACGCAGTATTTT. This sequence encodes CSARDGRRTDTQYF.

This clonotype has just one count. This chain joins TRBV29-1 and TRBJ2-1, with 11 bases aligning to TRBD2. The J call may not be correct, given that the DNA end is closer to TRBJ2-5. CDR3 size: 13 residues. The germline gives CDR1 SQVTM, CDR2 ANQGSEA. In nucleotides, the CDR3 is TGCAGCGTTGAACTAGCGGGAGGAAGTATCCAGTACTTC. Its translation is CSVELAGGSIQYF.

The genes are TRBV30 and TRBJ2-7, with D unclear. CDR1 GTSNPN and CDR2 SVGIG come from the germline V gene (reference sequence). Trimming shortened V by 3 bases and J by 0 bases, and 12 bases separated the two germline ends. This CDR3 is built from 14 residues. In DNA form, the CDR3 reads TGTGCCTGGAGCTCCGGACGTGGCTCCTACGAGCAGTACTTC. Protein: CAWSSGRGSYEQYF.

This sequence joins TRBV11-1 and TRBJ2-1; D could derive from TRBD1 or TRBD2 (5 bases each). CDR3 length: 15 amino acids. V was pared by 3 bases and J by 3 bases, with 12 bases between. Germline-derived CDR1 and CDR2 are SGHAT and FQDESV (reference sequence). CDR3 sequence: CASSFGRESYNEQFF. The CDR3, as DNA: TGTGCCAGCAGCTTCGGCAGGGAGAGCTACAATGAGCAGTTCTTC.

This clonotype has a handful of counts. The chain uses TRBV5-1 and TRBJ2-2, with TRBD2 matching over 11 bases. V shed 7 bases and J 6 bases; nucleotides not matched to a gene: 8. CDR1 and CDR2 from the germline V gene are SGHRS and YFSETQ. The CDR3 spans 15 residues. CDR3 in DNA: TGCGCCAGCGGCAAACTAGCGGGAGAGGCCGGGGAGCTGTTTTTT. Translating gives CASGKLAGEAGELFF. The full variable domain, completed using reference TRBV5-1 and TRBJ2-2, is KAGVTQTPRYLIKTRGQQVTLSCSPISGHRSVSWYQQTPGQGLQFLFEYFSETQRNKGNFPGRFSGRQFSNSRSEMNVSTLELGDSALYLCASGKLAGEAGELFFGEGSRLTVL.

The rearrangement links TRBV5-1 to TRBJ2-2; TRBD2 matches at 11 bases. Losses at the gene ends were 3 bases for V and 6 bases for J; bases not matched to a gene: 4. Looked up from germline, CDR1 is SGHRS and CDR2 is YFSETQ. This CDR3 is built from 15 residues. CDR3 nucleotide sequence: TGCGCCAGCAGCTCAACTAGCGGGAGAGCCGGGGAGCTGTTTTTT. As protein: CASSSTSGRAGELFF. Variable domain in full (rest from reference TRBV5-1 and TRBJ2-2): KAGVTQTPRYLIKTRGQQVTLSCSPISGHRSVSWYQQTPGQGLQFLFEYFSETQRNKGNFPGRFSGRQFSNSRSEMNVSTLELGDSALYLCASSSTSGRAGELFFGEGSRLTVL.

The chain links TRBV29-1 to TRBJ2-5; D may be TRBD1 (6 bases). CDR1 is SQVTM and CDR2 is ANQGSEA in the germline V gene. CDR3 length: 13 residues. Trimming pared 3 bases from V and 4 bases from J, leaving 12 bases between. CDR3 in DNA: TGCAGCGTTGAGGGTGGGGGCGTAGAGACCCAGTACTTC. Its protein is CSVEGGGVETQYF.

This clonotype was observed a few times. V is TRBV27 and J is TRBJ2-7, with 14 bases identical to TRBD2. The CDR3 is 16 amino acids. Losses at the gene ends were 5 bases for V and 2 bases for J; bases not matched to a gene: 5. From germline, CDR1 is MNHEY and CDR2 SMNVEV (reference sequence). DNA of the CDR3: TGTGCCAGCAGTCCACAGGGACTAGCGGGAGCCTACGAGCAGTACTTC. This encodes CASSPQGLAGAYEQYF.

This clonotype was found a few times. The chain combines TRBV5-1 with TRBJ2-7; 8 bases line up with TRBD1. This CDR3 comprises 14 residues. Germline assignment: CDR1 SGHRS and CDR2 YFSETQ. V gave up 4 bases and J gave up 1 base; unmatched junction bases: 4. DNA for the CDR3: TGCGCCAGCAGCGGGACAGGCCAGTCCTACGAGCAGTACTTC. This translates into CASSGTGQSYEQYF.

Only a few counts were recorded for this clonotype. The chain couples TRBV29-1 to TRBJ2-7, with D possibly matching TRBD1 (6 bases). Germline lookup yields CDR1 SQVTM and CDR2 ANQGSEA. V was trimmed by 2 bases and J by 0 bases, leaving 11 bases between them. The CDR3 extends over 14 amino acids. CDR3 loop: CSVELGASSYEQYF. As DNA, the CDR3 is TGCAGCGTTGAACTGGGGGCAAGCTCCTACGAGCAGTACTTC.

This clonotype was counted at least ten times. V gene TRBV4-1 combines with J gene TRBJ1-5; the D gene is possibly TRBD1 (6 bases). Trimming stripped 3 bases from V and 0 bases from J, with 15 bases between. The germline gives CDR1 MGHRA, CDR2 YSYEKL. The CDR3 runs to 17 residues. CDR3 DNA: TGCGCCAGCAGCCAGAAGGACAGCTTGTATAGCAATCAGCCCCAGCATTTT. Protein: CASSQKDSLYSNQPQHF.

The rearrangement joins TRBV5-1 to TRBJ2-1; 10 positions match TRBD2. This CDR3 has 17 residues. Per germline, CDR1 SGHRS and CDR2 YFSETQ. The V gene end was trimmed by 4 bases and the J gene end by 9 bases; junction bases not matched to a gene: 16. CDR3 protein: CASSAKPGLALGTEQFF. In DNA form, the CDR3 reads TGCGCCAGCAGCGCAAAACCGGGACTAGCGCTCGGCACTGAGCAGTTCTTC.

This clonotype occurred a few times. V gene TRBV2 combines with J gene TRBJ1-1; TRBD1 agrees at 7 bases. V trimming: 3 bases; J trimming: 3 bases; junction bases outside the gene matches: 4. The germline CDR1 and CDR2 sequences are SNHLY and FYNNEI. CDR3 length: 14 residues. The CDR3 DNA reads TGTGCCAGCAGTGATCAGGGGGGAGACACTGAAGCTTTCTTT. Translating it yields CASSDQGGDTEAFF.

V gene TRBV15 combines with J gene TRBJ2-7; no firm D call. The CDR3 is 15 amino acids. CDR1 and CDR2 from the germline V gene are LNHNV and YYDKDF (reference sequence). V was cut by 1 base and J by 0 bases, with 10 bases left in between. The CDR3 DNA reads TGTGCCACCAGCAGAGCGGTGGGTCCCTCCTACGAGCAGTACTTC. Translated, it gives CATSRAVGPSYEQYF.

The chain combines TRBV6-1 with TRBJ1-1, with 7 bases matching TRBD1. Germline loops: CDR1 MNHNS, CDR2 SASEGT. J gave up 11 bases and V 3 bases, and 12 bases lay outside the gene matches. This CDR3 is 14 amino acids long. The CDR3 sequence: CASSDRDSDIEAFF. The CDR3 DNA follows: TGTGCCAGCAGTGACAGGGACAGTGATATTGAGGCTTTCTTT.

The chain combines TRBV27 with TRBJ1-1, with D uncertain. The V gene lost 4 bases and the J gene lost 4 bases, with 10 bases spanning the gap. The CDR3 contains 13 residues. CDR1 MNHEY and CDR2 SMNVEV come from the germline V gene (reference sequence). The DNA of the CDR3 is TGTGCCAGCAGTTCCAGGAGGAGCACTGAAGCTTTCTTT. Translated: CASSSRRSTEAFF.

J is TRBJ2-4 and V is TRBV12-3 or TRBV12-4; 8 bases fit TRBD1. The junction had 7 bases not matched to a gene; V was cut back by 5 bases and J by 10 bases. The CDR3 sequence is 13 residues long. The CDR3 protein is CASSPDRGSIQYF. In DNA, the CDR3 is TGTGCCAGCAGTCCCGACAGGGGATCTATTCAGTACTTC.

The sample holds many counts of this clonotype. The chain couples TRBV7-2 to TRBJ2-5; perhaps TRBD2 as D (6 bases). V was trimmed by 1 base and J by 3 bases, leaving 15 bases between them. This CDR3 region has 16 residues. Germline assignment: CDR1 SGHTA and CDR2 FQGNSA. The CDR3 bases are TGTGCCAGCAGCTTAGTTCGGAGGGCCGACGAAGAGACCCAGTACTTC. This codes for CASSLVRRADEETQYF.